A selection of T cell receptor beta chains follows, all from one sample in a study of radiation and T cells in renal cell carcinoma. Here immunoSEQ multiplex PCR was the method, and the copy in TCRdb shows in-frame clones only, minus some. The sample contains under 20,000 clones, approximately 60% of which appear only once. The input for sequencing was tumor tissue, taken from a patient whose treatment included radiotherapy and nephrectomy. Receptors were obtained from a woman in her 70s with renal cell carcinoma. The CDR3 runs from the conserved cysteine through the conserved F or W. The D gene is left open where the match is weak. The size of a clone is reported for some rows only, either as once, few or many, or as a class for expanded clones.

.	TRBV6-4	few	TRBJ2-2	TGTGCCAGCAGCGAGGGGGGACATTACACCGGGGAGCTGTTTTTT	CASSEGGHYTGELFF
TRBD1	TRBV15	.	TRBJ1-2	TGTGCCACCAGCAGAGGCCGGACAGGGCGTTATGGCTACACCTTC	CATSRGRTGRYGYTF
.	TRBV29-1	.	TRBJ1-1	TGCAGCGTTGATAAATATGGTACTGAAGCTTTCTTT	CSVDKYGTEAFF
TRBD1	TRBV6-6	.	TRBJ2-7	TGTGCCAGCAGCCAAGACAGGGGGCCCTACGAGCAGTACTTC	CASSQDRGPYEQYF
TRBD2	TRBV28	.	TRBJ2-4	TGTGCCAGCAGCACAGGACTAGCGGGGAGATACTTC	CASSTGLAGRYF
.	TRBV4-1	.	TRBJ2-7	TGCGCCAGCAGCCATTCGACTAGTAACGAGCAGTACTTC	CASSHSTSNEQYF
.	TRBV29-1	.	TRBJ2-6	TGCAGCGTTGAAGGGACGGTTTTAAGCTCTGGGGCCAACGTCCTGACTTTC	CSVEGTVLSSGANVLTF
.	TRBV5-1	few	TRBJ2-7	TGCGCCAGGGCGGACGGGAACTCCTACGAGCAGTACTTC	CARADGNSYEQYF
.	TRBV15	.	TRBJ2-5	TGTGCCACCAGCAGGGCTAGGGGGGAAGAGACCCAGTACTTC	CATSRARGEETQYF
TRBD1	TRBV11-2	.	TRBJ1-2	TGTGCCAGCAGCTTAGGGACAGGGTATGGCTACACCTTC	CASSLGTGYGYTF
.	TRBV7-2	.	TRBJ2-3	TGTGCCAGCAGCACCAGGGGTACTAGCACAGATACGCAGTATTTT	CASSTRGTSTDTQYF
.	TRBV6-6	medium-sized	TRBJ1-2	TGTGCCACTTACGGAGACTATGGCTACACCTTC	CATYGDYGYTF
.	TRBV7-9	.	TRBJ1-1	TGTGCCAGCAGCGCAAACCAGGGGACTGAAGCTTTCTTT	CASSANQGTEAFF
.	TRBV28	.	TRBJ1-6	TGTGCCAGCAACCCCTCCTATAATTCACCCCTCCACTTT	CASNPSYNSPLHF
.	TRBV13	.	TRBJ1-2	TGTGCCAGCAGCTTCGGGAAGAACTCTAACTATGGCTACACCTTC	CASSFGKNSNYGYTF
.	TRBV6-1	.	TRBJ2-7	TGTGCCAGCGTAGGAAATATCTACGAGCAGTACTTC	CASVGNIYEQYF
.	TRBV2	.	TRBJ1-2	TGTGCCAGCAACGGAGACAGTACTAACTATGGCTACACCTTC	CASNGDSTNYGYTF
.	TRBV5-6	.	TRBJ2-7	TGTGCCAGCAGCTTGGGCAGGTACGAGCAGTACTTC	CASSLGRYEQYF
.	TRBV7-2	.	TRBJ1-6	TGTGCCAGCAGCGAAGTTACTTGGAATTCACCCCTCCACTTT	CASSEVTWNSPLHF
.	TRBV7-9	.	TRBJ2-1	TGTGCCAGCAGCTTACGGGGGTTGAGTGAGCAGTTCTTC	CASSLRGLSEQFF
TRBD2	TRBV5-1	few	TRBJ2-2	TGCGCCAGCAGCTCAGCGGGGACCAACACCGGGGAGCTGTTTTTT	CASSSAGTNTGELFF
.	TRBV19	few	TRBJ1-4	TGTGCCAGTAGTCCAACGCCTGAAAAACTGTTTTTT	CASSPTPEKLFF
TRBD2	TRBV28	once	TRBJ2-7	TGTGCCAGCAGTTTATGGGGAAGGACGGGACTAGCGGGGGATTACCCCTCCTACGAGCAGTACTTC	CASSLWGRTGLAGDYPSYEQYF
.	TRBV30	.	TRBJ1-1	TGCGCCCGTGCGGTTGGACAGTCGAACACTGAAGCTTTCTTT	CARAVGQSNTEAFF
.	TRBV2	few	TRBJ2-7	TGTGCCAGCATCGAACAGGAAACTTCCTACGAGCAGTACTTC	CASIEQETSYEQYF
TRBD1	TRBV30	once	TRBJ2-5	TGTGCCTGGAGTGGGAAGGGGGCGAGGTACCAAGAGACCCAGTACTTC	CAWSGKGARYQETQYF
.	TRBV19	.	TRBJ1-1	TGTGCCAGTAGCGGGGGACAGAACACTGAAGCTTTCTTT	CASSGGQNTEAFF
.	TRBV2	.	TRBJ1-6	TGTGCCCAGTCCAGGGAGTCAGAAAATTCACCCCTCCACTTT	CAQSRESENSPLHF
.	TRBV5-1	.	TRBJ2-7	TGCGCCAGCAGCTTGGAAGCCACAAGTGGCCACGAGCAGTACTTC	CASSLEATSGHEQYF